This T cell receptor (beta chain) is drawn from a study of cytomegalovirus exposure and HLA in healthy donors. Study-wide results and caveats: The CMV antigen specificity of a few CMV-associated chains was confirmed through in vitro analysis. A missense variant in DCLRE1C was later tied to TCR beta V- and J-gene trimming.

This clone was observed once. What it binds is unknown. With 60 Vbeta and 13 Jbeta primers, the PCR was carried out. TCRdb keeps only in-frame clones here, not all; method: immunoSEQ multiplex PCR. This table has some 150,000 clones, around 78% appearing once. The sample was PBMCs. This clonotype originated in a man aged 35 to 55 in good health and CMV-seropositive.

The CDR3 spells CASSLRTGDAETQYF. As DNA, the CDR3 is TGTGCCAGCAGCTTACGGACAGGGGATGCAGAGACCCAGTACTTC. The chain is built from TRBV11-2 and TRBJ2-5; 9 nucleotides agree with TRBD1. From germline, CDR1 is SGHAT and CDR2 FQNNGV. The CDR3 runs 15 residues. V gave up 2 bases and J gave up 4 bases; unmatched junction bases: 5.